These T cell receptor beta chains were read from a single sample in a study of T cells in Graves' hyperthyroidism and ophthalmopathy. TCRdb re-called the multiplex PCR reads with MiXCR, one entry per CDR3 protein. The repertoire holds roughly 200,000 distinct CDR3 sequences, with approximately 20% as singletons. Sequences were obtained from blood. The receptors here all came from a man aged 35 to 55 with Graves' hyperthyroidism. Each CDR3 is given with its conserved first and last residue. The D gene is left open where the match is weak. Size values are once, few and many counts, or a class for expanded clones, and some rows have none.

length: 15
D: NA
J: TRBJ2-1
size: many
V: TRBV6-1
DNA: TGTGCCAGCAGTCGCACAGTCAGCTCCTACAATGAGCAGTTCTTC
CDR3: CASSRTVSSYNEQFF

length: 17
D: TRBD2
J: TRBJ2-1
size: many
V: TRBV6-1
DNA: TGTGCCAGCAGTGAGCTGGTGGCGGGGGTCTCCTACAATGAGCAGTTCTTC
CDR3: CASSELVAGVSYNEQFF

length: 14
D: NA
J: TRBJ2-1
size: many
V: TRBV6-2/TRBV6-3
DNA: TGTGCCAGCTGTTCCCGGGGGGCAGGTAATGAGCAGTTCTTC
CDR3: CASCSRGAGNEQFF

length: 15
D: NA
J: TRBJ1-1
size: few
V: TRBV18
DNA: TGTGCCAGCTCACCGTCGCGCACTTCGAACACTGAAGCTTTCTTT
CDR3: CASSPSRTSNTEAFF

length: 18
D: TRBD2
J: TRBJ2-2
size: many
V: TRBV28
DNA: TGTGCCAGCAGCCGCCCGCCTCCGGGACTAGCGAACACCGGGGAGCTGTTTTTT
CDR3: CASSRPPPGLANTGELFF

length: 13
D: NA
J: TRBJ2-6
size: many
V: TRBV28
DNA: TGTGCCAGCAACCAACGGGGGGCCAACGTCCTGACTTTC
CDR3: CASNQRGANVLTF

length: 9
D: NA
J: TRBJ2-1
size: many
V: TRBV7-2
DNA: TGTGTTGAGGGCCCGAAGCAGTTCTTC
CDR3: CVEGPKQFF

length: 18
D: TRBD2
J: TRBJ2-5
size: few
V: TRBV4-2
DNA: TGTGCCAGCAGCCAAGATAAGGGTCGGGCCAGCGGGGAAGAGACCCAGTACTTC
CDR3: CASSQDKGRASGEETQYF

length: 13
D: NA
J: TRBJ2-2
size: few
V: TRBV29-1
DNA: TGCAGCGGGGAAAGAGGGAACACCGGGGAGCTGTTTTTT
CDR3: CSGERGNTGELFF

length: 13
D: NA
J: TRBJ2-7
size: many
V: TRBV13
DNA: TGTGCCAGCAGCTTAATCGGGACCTACGAGCAGTACTTC
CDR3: CASSLIGTYEQYF

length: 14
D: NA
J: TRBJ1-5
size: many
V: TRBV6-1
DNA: TGTGCCAGCACCCAAGGGCGGTTCAATCAGCCCCAGCATTTT
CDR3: CASTQGRFNQPQHF

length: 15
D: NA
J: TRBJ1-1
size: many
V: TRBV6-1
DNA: TGTGCCAGCAGTGAAGCCTTGACAGTGGGGACTGAAGCTTTCTTT
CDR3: CASSEALTVGTEAFF

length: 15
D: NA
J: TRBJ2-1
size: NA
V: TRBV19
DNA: TGTGCCAGTAGTATGGGGATCACCTCCTACAATGAGCAGTTCTTC
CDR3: CASSMGITSYNEQFF

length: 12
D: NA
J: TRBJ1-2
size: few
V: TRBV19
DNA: TGTGCCACCCGCTGGGGGGCTTATGGCTACACCTTC
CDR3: CATRWGAYGYTF

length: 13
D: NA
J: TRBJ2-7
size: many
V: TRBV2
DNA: TGTGCCAGCAGTGATGGGGAGCCCTACGAGCAGTACTTC
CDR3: CASSDGEPYEQYF

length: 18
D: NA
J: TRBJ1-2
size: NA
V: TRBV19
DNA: TGTGCCAGTAATTCTTACTGGGAAGGGCTGGAAGATGGCTATGGCTACACCTTC
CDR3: CASNSYWEGLEDGYGYTF

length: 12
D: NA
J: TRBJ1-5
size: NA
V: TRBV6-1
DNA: TGTGCCAGCGGGGAACTCAATCAGCCCCAGCATTTT
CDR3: CASGELNQPQHF

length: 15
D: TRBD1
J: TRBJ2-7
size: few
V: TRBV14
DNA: TGTGCCAGCAGCCGACTATGGGACAGCTCCTACGAGCAGTACTTC
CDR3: CASSRLWDSSYEQYF

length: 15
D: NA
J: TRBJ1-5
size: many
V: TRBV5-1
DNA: TGCGCCAGCAGGGTGGGAGAAGGGTCGTTTCAGCCCCAGCATTTT
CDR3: CASRVGEGSFQPQHF

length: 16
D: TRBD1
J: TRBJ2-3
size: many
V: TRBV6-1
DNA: TGTGCCAGCACCTCCTCGGGGCAGGGGGCGTTAGATACGCAGTATTTT
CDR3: CASTSSGQGALDTQYF

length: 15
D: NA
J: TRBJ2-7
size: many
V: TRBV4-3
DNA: TGCGCCAGCAGCCAAGAGCAGGACTATTACTACGAGCAGTACTTC
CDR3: CASSQEQDYYYEQYF

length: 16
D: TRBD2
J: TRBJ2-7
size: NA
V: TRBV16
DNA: TGTGCCAGCAGCCAACTTAGCGGGGGGCGGCCCTACGAGCAGTACTTC
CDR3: CASSQLSGGRPYEQYF

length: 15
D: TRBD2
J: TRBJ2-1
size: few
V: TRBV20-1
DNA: TGCAGTGCCTCTTCCGGACTAGCGTTTGATAATGAGCAGTTCTTC
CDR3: CSASSGLAFDNEQFF

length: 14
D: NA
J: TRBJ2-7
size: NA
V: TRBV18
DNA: TGTGCCAGCTCACCACGATTGGGAACGGACGAGCAGTACTTC
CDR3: CASSPRLGTDEQYF

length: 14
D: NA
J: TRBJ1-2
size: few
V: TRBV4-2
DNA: TGTGCCAGCAACCAGGGAGGGACCGGCTATGGCTACACCTTC
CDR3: CASNQGGTGYGYTF

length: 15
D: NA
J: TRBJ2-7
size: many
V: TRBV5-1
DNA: TGCGCCAGCAGCGCTGTCGAGTTTCCAGCCTACGAGCAGTACTTC
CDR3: CASSAVEFPAYEQYF

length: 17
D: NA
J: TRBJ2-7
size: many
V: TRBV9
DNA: TGTGCCAGCAGCCACCCAAGGGCGGGACACGGGACCTACGAGCAGTACTTC
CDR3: CASSHPRAGHGTYEQYF

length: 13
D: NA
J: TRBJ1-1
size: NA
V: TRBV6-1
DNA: TGTGCCACCAAGACAGGACTCTTCACTGAAGCTTTCTTT
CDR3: CATKTGLFTEAFF

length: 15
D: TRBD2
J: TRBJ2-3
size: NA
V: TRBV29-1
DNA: TGCAGCGTGGCGACTAGCGGGGGGCCACCAGATACGCAGTATTTT
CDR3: CSVATSGGPPDTQYF

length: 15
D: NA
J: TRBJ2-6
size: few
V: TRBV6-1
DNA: TGTGCCAGCAGTTTAGACAGCTCTGGGGCCAACGTCCTGACTTTC
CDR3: CASSLDSSGANVLTF

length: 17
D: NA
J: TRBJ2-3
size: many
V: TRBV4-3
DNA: TGCGCCAGCAGCCAAAGAGGGGGTTTTGCGAGCACAGATACGCAGTATTTT
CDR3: CASSQRGGFASTDTQYF

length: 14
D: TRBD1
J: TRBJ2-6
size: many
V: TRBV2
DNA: TGTGCCACCGAACAGGGGGCGCGGGCCAACGTCCTGACTTTC
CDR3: CATEQGARANVLTF

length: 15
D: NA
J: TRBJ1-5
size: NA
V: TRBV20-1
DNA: TGCAGTGCTAAACCCAACCAGTTGGGCAATCAGCCCCAGCATTTT
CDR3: CSAKPNQLGNQPQHF

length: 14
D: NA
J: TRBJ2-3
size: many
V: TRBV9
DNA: TGTGCCAGCAGCGTGTCGGGGACCACAGATACGCAGTATTTT
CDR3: CASSVSGTTDTQYF

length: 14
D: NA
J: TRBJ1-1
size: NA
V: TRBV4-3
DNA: TGCGCCAGCAGCCAAGAGCTTTCGGGGGATGAAGCTTTCTTT
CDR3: CASSQELSGDEAFF